The clone carrying this TCR beta chain came up many times. This sample was included in a study of T cells in Graves' hyperthyroidism and ophthalmopathy. Amplified TCR beta CDR3 regions derived from RNA transcripts. Researchers ran a first-round RT-PCR on the TCR CDR3 using the HTBI primer set. From the multiplex PCR reads, TCRdb called clonotypes with MiXCR, one entry per CDR3 protein. The table records fewer than 300,000 distinct CDR3 sequences, around 15% of them present only once. Sequencing was done on a sample of blood. The sequence derives from a woman aged 45 to 65 with Graves' hyperthyroidism that later progressed to Graves' ophthalmopathy.

The CDR3: CASRSRPSNQPQHF. CDR3 DNA sequence: TGTGCCAGCAGGTCACGCCCCTCAAATCAGCCCCAGCATTTT. The rearrangement uses TRBV28 and TRBJ1-5, with D unclear. The CDR3 extends over 14 amino acids. CDR1 and CDR2 from the germline V gene are MDHEN and SYDVKM. With 6 bases removed from V and 4 bases from J, the gap between germline ends came to 13 bases.